Detailed here is one T cell receptor (beta chain). The data stem from a study of response to subunit inactivated influenza vaccine. Each CDR3 protein is one row after TCRdb ran MiXCR on the RT-PCR reads. The data contain approximately 700,000 distinct CDR3 sequences, approximately 15% of them singletons. Source: PBMCs from blood, taken about 11 days after vaccination. This receptor was identified in a man between 50 and 59 years old who received an inactivated influenza vaccine.

Here the CDR3 DNA reads TGTGCCAGCAGCATCACAGGGGTTGGAATCACCCTCCACTTT. Translating it yields CASSITGVGITLHF. The V and J genes are TRBV7-2 and TRBJ1-6; TRBD1 matches 7 bases. Germline V gives CDR1 SGHTA, CDR2 FQGNSA. V lost 5 bases to trimming and J lost 14 bases; unmatched junction nucleotides: 12. The CDR3 length is 14 residues.